This TCR beta chain came from a study of T-cell reconstitution after alpha-beta-depleted transplantation in children. Comment on this clonotype: Its specificity is unknown.

Unique molecular identifiers tagged the TCRbeta library. From the PCR reads, TCRdb called clonotypes with MiXCR, one entry per CDR3 protein. The sample holds about 610,000 distinct CDR3 sequences; over 25% are singletons and the top ten take 30% to 45%. General observations from the study: From newly produced T cells came most of the T-cell counts and diversity one year after transplant.

V gave up 3 bases and J gave up 4 bases, with 8 bases separating them. CDR3 length: 13 residues. The chain combines TRBV12-3 or TRBV12-4 with TRBJ2-3; unclear D gene. This receptor was taken from a boy younger than two with Wiskott-Aldrich syndrome, due to receive a stem cell transplant. The sample here was PBMCs, taken before TCRalphabeta/CD19-depleted stem cell transplant. CDR3 DNA sequence: TGTGCCAGCAGTTTTGAGGCAGCAGATACGCAGTATTTT. It is translated as CASSFEAADTQYF.